This note documents a single T cell receptor beta chain sequence. The CDR3 has 16 amino acids. Trimming stripped 2 bases from V and 4 bases from J, with 16 bases between. Germline loops: CDR1 MDHEN, CDR2 SYDVKM. Profiling relied on immunoSEQ multiplex PCR, and the TCRdb table lists in-frame clones only, not all of them. The table includes more than 250,000 clones, approximately 78% detected once. The data were taken from a study of blood T cell repertoires in COVID-19. Participants, roughly 18 to 89 years old, spanned 24 US areas. The chain is built from TRBV28 and TRBJ2-3; a weak D match, TRBD1 (6 bases). This receptor was identified in a man in his forties who had been exposed to COVID-19. Sequenced input: PBMCs or T cells enriched from blood (not recorded which). The CDR3 DNA is TGTGCCAGCAGTTTAAGCCAGGGGCTAGTTGCAGATACGCAGTATTTT. This encodes CASSLSQGLVADTQYF. The complete variable domain, with remaining parts taken from reference TRBV28 and TRBJ2-3, reads DVKVTQSSRYLVKRTGEKVFLECVQDMDHENMFWYRQDPGLGLRLIYFSYDVKMKEKGDIPEGYSVSREKKERFSLILESASTNQTSMYLCASSLSQGLVADTQYFGPGTRLTVL.